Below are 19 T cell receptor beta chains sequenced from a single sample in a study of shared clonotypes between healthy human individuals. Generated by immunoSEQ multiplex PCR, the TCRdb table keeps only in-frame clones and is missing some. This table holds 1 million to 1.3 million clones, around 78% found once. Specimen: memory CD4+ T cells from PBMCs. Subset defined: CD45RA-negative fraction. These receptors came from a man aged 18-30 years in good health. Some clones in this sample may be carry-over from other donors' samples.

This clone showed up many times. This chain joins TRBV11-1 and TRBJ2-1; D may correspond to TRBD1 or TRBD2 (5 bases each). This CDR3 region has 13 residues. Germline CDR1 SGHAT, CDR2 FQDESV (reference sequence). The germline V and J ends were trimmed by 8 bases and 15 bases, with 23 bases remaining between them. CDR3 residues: CASGWTELSGLFF. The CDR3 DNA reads TGTGCCAGCGGCTGGACGGAGCTCTCGGGGCTGTTCTTC. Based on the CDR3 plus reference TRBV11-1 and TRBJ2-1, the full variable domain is EAEVAQSPRYKITEKSQAVAFWCDPISGHATLYWYRQILGQGPELLVQFQDESVVDDSQLPKDRFSAERLKGVDSTLKIQPAELGDSAMYLCASGWTELSGLFFGPGTRLTVL.

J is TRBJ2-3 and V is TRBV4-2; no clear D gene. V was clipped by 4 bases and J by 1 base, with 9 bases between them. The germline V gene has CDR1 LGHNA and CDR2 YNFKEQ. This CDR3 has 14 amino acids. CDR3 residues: CASSPSYGTDTQYF. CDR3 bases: TGTGCCAGCAGCCCTTCCTACGGCACAGATACGCAGTATTTT.

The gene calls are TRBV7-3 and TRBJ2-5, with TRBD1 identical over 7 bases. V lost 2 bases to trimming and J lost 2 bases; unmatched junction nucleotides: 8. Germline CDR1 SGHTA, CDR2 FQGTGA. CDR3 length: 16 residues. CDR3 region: CASSLFPRQGQETQYF. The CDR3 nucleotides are TGTGCCAGCAGCTTATTCCCCCGACAGGGACAAGAGACCCAGTACTTC.

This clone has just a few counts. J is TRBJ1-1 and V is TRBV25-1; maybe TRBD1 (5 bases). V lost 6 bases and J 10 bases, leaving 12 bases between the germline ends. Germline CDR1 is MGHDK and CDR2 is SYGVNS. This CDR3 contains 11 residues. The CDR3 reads CASRIMGGAFF. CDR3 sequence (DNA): TGTGCCAGCAGAATTATGGGGGGAGCTTTCTTT.

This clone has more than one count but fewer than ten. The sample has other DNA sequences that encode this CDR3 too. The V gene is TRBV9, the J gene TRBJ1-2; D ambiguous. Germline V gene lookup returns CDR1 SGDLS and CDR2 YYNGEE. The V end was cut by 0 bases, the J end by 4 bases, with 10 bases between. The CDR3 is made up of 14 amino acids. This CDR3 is CASSVAEGAYGYTF. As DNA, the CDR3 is TGTGCCAGCAGCGTAGCTGAGGGAGCCTATGGCTACACCTTC.

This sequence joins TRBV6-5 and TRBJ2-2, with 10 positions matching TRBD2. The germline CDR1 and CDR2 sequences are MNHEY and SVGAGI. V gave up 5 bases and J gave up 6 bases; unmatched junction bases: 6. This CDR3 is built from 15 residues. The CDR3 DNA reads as TGTGCCAGCAGTCCTAGCGGGAGTCGGGCCGGGGAGCTGTTTTTT. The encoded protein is CASSPSGSRAGELFF.

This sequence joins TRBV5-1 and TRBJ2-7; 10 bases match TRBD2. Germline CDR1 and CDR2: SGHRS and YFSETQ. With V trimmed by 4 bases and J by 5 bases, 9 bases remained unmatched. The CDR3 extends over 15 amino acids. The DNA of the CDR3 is TGCGCCAGCAGCGCGGGACTAGCGACGTTCAACGAGCAGTACTTC. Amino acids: CASSAGLATFNEQYF.

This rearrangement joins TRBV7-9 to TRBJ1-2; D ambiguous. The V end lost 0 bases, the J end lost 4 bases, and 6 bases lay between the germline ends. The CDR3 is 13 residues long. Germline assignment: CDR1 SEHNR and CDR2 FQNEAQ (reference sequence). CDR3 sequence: CASSLAGLYGYTF. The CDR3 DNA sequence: TGTGCCAGCAGCTTAGCAGGTCTCTATGGCTACACCTTC.

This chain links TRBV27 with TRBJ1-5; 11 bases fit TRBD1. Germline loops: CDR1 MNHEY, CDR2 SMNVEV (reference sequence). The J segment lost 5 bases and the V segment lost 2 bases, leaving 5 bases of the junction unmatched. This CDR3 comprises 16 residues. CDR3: CASSLGQGASYQPQHF. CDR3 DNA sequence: TGTGCCAGCAGTTTAGGACAGGGGGCCTCTTATCAGCCCCAGCATTTT.

This CDR3 is CASSFQWNEQYF. CDR3 nucleotide sequence: TGTGCCAGCAGCTTCCAGTGGAACGAGCAGTACTTC. The chain links TRBV7-2 to TRBJ2-7; unclear D gene. Per germline, CDR1 SGHTA and CDR2 FQGNSA. V was pared by 3 bases and J by 5 bases, with 8 bases between. This CDR3 has 12 amino acids.

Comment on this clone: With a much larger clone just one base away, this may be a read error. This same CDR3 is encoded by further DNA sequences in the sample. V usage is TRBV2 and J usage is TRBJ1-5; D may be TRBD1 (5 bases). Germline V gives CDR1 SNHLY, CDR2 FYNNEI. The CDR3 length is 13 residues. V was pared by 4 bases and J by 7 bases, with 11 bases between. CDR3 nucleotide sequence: TGTGCCAGCAGTGGGCAGGGAAGGCAGCCCCAGCATTTT. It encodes CASSGQGRQPQHF.

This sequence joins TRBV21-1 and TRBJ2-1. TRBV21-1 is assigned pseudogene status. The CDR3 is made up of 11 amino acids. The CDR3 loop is CASSKAREQFF. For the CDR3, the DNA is TGTGCCAGCAGCAAAGCAAGAGAGCAGTTCTTC.

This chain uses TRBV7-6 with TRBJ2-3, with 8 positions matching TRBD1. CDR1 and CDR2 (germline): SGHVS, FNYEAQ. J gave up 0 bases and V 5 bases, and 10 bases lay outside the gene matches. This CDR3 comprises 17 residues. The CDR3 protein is CASSVSDRALSTDTQYF. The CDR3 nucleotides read TGTGCCAGCAGCGTCTCGGACAGGGCCCTAAGCACAGATACGCAGTATTTT.

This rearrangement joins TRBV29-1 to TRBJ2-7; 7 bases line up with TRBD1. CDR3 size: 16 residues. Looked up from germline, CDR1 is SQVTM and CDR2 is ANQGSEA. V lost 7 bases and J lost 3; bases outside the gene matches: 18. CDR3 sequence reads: CSAQGGSLGSGYEQYF. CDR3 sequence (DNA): TGCAGCGCCCAAGGGGGCAGTTTGGGGAGTGGCTACGAGCAGTACTTC.

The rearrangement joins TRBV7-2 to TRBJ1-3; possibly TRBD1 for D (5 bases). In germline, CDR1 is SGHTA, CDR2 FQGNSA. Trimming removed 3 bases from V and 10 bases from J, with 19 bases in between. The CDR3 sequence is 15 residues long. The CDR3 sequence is CASSLDPGTQMTIYF. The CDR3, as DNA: TGTGCCAGCAGCTTGGACCCTGGGACCCAAATGACCATATATTTT.

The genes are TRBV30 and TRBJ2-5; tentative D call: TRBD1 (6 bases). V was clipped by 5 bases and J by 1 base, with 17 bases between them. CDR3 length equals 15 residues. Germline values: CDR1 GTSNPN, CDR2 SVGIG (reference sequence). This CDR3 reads CAWGTSISRQETQYF. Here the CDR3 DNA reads TGTGCCTGGGGGACATCGATCTCTCGCCAAGAGACCCAGTACTTC.

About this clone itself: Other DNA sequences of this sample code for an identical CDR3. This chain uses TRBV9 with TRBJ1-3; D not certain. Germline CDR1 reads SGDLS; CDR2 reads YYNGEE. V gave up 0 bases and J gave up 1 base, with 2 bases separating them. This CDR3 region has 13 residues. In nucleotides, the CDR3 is TGTGCCAGCAGCGTAGGGTCTGGAAACACCATATATTTT. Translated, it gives CASSVGSGNTIYF.

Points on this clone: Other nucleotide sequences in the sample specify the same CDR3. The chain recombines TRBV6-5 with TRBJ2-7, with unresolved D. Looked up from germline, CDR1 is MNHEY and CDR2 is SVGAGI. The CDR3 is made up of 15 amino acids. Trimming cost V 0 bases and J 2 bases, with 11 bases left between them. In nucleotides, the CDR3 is TGTGCCAGCAGTTACTCCGGACGCGGCGCCTACGAGCAGTACTTC. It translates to CASSYSGRGAYEQYF.

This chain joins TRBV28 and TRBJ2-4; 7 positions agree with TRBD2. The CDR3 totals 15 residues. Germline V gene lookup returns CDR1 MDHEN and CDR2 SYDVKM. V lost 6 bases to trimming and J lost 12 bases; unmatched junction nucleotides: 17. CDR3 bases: TGTGCCAGCAGCCTCGGGACCCTAGGACTAGTCACTCAGTACTTC. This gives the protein CASSLGTLGLVTQYF.